This T cell receptor (beta chain) stems from a study of blood T cells in healthy people across ages. Regarding the study as a whole: The fall in TCR beta diversity per million T cells was roughly linear with age.

The count of this clonotype is one. Its antigen is unknown. For the second PCR, which ran for roughly 7 to 11 cycles, a sample-barcoded 5' primer and a J-beta primer mix were used. TCRdb re-analysed the 5' RACE reads in MiXCR, keeping a single row per CDR3 protein. The data show about 1 million distinct CDR3 sequences, 35% to 55% seen once. The TCR sequence derives from a woman aged 60-75 years in good health. The sequencing input was blood.

CDR3 amino acids: CSGAGGNEQFF. CDR3 sequence (DNA): TGCAGCGGTGCAGGGGGCAATGAGCAGTTCTTC. This rearrangement joins TRBV29-1 to TRBJ2-1; TRBD1 matches at 7 bases. This CDR3 contains 11 residues. Germline CDR1 is SQVTM and CDR2 is ANQGSEA. V was clipped by 7 bases and J by 6 bases; unmatched bases: 3.